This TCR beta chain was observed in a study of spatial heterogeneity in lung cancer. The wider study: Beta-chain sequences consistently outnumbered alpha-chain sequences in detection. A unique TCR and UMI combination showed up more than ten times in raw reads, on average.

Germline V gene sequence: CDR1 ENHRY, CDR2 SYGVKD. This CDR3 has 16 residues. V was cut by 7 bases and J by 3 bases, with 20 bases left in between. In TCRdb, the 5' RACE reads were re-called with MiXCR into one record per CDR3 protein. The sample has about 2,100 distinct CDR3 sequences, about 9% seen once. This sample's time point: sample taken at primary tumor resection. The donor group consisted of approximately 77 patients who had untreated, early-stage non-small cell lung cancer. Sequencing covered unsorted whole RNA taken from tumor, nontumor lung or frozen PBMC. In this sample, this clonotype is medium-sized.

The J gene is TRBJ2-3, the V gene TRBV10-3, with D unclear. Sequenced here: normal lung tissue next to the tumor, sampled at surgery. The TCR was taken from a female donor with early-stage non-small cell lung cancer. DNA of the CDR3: TGTGCCATCAAAGATGGCAGGCGTCAGGAGACAGATACGCAGTATTTT. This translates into CAIKDGRRQETDTQYF.